This TCR beta chain derives from a study of blood T cell repertoires in COVID-19 (dated by TCRdb to the early 2020s). Background on the whole study: The collaborator samples originated in the United States, Italy and Spain and spanned the acute and convalescent phases of COVID-19. The material from the prospective study consisted of cDNA or gDNA derived from T cells, B-cell-depleted T cells, or PBMCs. The dataset comprised deeply sampled blood TCRbeta repertoires from subjects exposed to, actively infected with, or recovered from COVID-19. The repertoires were released in a freely available public database meant as a resource for research on the immune response to SARS-CoV-2. The samples were drawn from two sources: the first 160 participants of the ongoing ImmuneRACE study, and 1,000 to 1,500 subjects contributed by 6 global collaborators. Sample metadata almost always included a de-identified subject ID, COVID-19 status, age in years and sex. Where available, HLA class I and class II types were obtained from metadata supplied by the sample provider rather than from assay-based typing. Findings and caveats that apply to the study as a whole: How much clinical and demographic metadata was included differed by source and by participant, and the metadata was provided uncurated.

The immunoSEQ Assay, a bias-controlled multiplex PCR, was used to amplify TCRbeta CDR3 regions from genomic DNA. Regarding the original processing steps: Within the assay, amplification of reference gene primers was used to estimate how many nucleated cells each sample contained. To quantify the absolute abundance of each unique TCRbeta CDR3 rearrangement, sequence reads were collapsed and filtered. For each sample, productive Simpson clonality was calculated by taking the square root of Simpson's diversity index across productive rearrangements. The immuneACCESS repertoire file appears here via TCRdb, limited to in-frame rearrangements. These files lack a portion of the clones; in checked studies, under half of the deficit traces to unresolved V genes, and the cause of the others is not known. The V and J calls and clone size are taken from that table; D and trimming were inferred from the DNA. The sample includes around 130,000 clones, with 75% to 90% observed a single time. 18% of the sample lies in the top ten.

Participants in the prospective study were aged roughly 18 to 100 years, lived in 20 to 25 United States geographic areas, and enrolled through a virtual design. Cohort assignment in the prospective study relied on participant-reported clinical history from a screening survey and a study questionnaire. Recovered participants in ImmuneRACE Cohort 3 were defined by two consecutive negative NP/OP PCR tests, clearance by a healthcare professional, or resolution of symptoms. Each participant in the prospective study had whole blood, serum and a nasopharyngeal or oropharyngeal swab collected by mobile phlebotomists. Over a roughly two-month period, participants in the prospective study had the option of providing additional blood draws and questionnaires. Prospective study blood samples were shipped either frozen or at room temperature before DNA extraction. In regard to this clone: It has no known antigen specificity. No base quality values were provided; no much bigger clone lies one nucleotide off.

The CDR3 runs 16 residues from the cysteine to the phenylalanine. The only DNA kept is the CDR3, 48 bases in frame from the first base. Sequences MNHEY (CDR1) and SMNVEV (CDR2) are obtained from the germline V gene (reference sequence). Trimming removed 5 bases from V and 4 bases from J, leaving 17 bases between the germline ends. The sequence derives from a man aged 25 to 40 who had recovered from COVID-19. Specimen: PBMCs or T cells enriched from blood (not recorded which). The sequence joins TRBV27 to TRBJ2-2; tentative D gene TRBD1, with 5 bases matching. The DNA reads as follows: TGTGCCAGCAGTCCGGACACTCATAGGATCACCGGGGAGCTGTTTTTT. Its amino acids are CASSPDTHRITGELFF.